Below are 23 T cell receptor beta chains sequenced from a single sample in a study of Ad26.COV2.S vaccination and SARS-CoV-2 variants. Assay: immunoSEQ multiplex PCR; the TCRdb copy retains only in-frame clones and omits some. This table has about 470,000 clones, roughly 87% appearing once. Treatment here: some 20 received Ad26.COV2.S at low or high dose, single or two shots; five or six received placebo; per-sample allocation not given. Day 63 after the first vaccine or placebo injection was the time point for sampling. Material: peripheral blood, obtained in a trial of Ad26.COV2.S vaccine versus placebo. These receptors all come from a person between 18 and 59 years old who received the Ad26.COV2.S COVID-19 vaccine or a placebo.

This rearrangement joins TRBV3-1 (or the pseudogene TRBV3-2) to TRBJ2-7; D is uncertain. This CDR3 has 21 amino acids. Trimming stripped 0 bases from V and 3 bases from J, with 30 bases between. The germline V gene has CDR1 LGHDT and CDR2 YNNKEL (reference sequence). The CDR3 sequence: CASSQDLRASFGMVSGYEQYF. The CDR3 nucleotides read TGTGCCAGCAGCCAAGATCTTAGGGCCAGTTTCGGAATGGTTTCGGGCTACGAGCAGTACTTC.

This chain joins TRBV5-3 and TRBJ2-5; 7 bases match TRBD1. TRBV5-3 carries the ORF label, with uncertain function. This CDR3 is 15 amino acids long. Trimming took 3 bases from V and 7 from J; bases not matched to a gene: 12. CDR3 loop: CARSWTRGCLRTQYF. CDR3 bases: TGTGCCAGAAGCTGGACCAGGGGGTGTCTGAGGACCCAGTACTTC.

The chain couples TRBV10-3 to TRBJ2-1, with D perhaps TRBD2 (6 bases). The CDR3 covers 14 residues. From germline, CDR1 is ENHRY and CDR2 SYGVKD. Trimming pared 2 bases from V and 16 bases from J, leaving 21 bases between. The CDR3 DNA reads TGTGCCATCAGTGAGGCCGGACGGGGGAGTATATTTTTCTTC. It is translated as CAISEAGRGSIFFF.

CDR3 bases: TGTGCCAGCAGCTGGCGACAGGGGGAAGATACGCAGTATTTT. Protein product: CASSWRQGEDTQYF. The genes are TRBV7-2 and TRBJ2-3, with TRBD1 matching 9 bases. This CDR3 is built from 14 residues. Germline V gene lookup returns CDR1 SGHTA and CDR2 FQGNSA. The J segment lost 5 bases and the V segment lost 4 bases, leaving 4 bases of the junction unmatched. The full variable domain, its missing parts supplied by reference TRBV7-2 and TRBJ2-3, is GAGVSQSPSNKVTEKGKDVELRCDPISGHTALYWYRQSLGQGLEFLIYFQGNSAPDKSGLPSDRFSAERTGGSVSTLTIQRTQQEDSAVYLCASSWRQGEDTQYFGPGTRLTVL.

The gene calls are TRBV18 and TRBJ2-5; D call uncertain. CDR3 length: 13 amino acids. V was clipped by 0 bases and J by 7 bases, with 9 bases between them. Germline V lookup: CDR1 KGHSH, CDR2 LQKENI. The CDR3 DNA is TGTGCCAGCTCACCACCGACTCCGGGGACCCAGTACTTC. Translated, it gives CASSPPTPGTQYF.

V is TRBV5-1 and J is TRBJ2-7, with D unclear. Germline CDR1 reads SGHRS; CDR2 reads YFSETQ. This CDR3 spans 14 amino acids. Trimming shortened V by 0 bases and J by 3 bases, and 10 bases separated the two germline ends. This chain's CDR3 is CASSLEAGVYEQYF. The DNA for the CDR3 is TGCGCCAGCAGCTTGGAAGCCGGAGTCTACGAGCAGTACTTC. Filled out from reference TRBV5-1 and TRBJ2-7, the complete variable domain reads KAGVTQTPRYLIKTRGQQVTLSCSPISGHRSVSWYQQTPGQGLQFLFEYFSETQRNKGNFPGRFSGRQFSNSRSEMNVSTLELGDSALYLCASSLEAGVYEQYFGPGTRLTVT.

V and J are TRBV28 and TRBJ2-7, with D maybe TRBD2 (7 bases). This CDR3 region has 15 residues. Per germline, CDR1 MDHEN and CDR2 SYDVKM. V was clipped by 6 bases and J by 6 bases, with 21 bases between them. The CDR3 sequence is CASSPPGGGGFEQYF. The DNA of the CDR3 is TGTGCCAGCAGCCCCCCTGGGGGGGGCGGGTTCGAGCAGTACTTC.

The J gene is TRBJ2-1, the V gene TRBV5-4; 10 positions agree with TRBD2. V lost 3 bases and J lost 2; bases outside the gene matches: 2. Germline V lookup: CDR1 SGHNT, CDR2 YYREEE (reference sequence). The CDR3 loop spans 15 amino acids. The CDR3 DNA follows: TGTGCCAGCAGCTGGAGCGGGAGGGCCTACAATGAGCAGTTCTTC. Protein product: CASSWSGRAYNEQFF.

The rearrangement joins TRBV5-1 to TRBJ2-2; 8 bases match TRBD1. The germline V gene has CDR1 SGHRS and CDR2 YFSETQ. The junction had 6 bases not matched to a gene; V was cut back by 4 bases and J by 4 bases. The CDR3 loop spans 15 amino acids. CDR3 sequence: CASSQGQGGTGELFF. CDR3 DNA: TGCGCCAGCAGCCAAGGACAGGGTGGCACCGGGGAGCTGTTTTTT.

Points on this clone: At one end the junction does not follow the germline gene, possibly because of a read error. The chain combines TRBV28 with TRBJ2-3, with D perhaps TRBD2 (6 bases). Germline CDR1 is MDHEN and CDR2 is SYDVKM. The CDR3 loop spans 16 amino acids. The CDR3 bases are TGTGCCAGTAGTTTTGAAATAGCGGAAAGCACAGATACGCAGTATTTT. The encoded protein is CASSFEIAESTDTQYF.

The chain couples TRBV19 to TRBJ1-1, with D possibly being TRBD1 (5 bases). The CDR3 totals 14 residues. Deletions cut 5 bases from V and 1 base from J, with 11 bases between. Germline V gene sequence: CDR1 LNHDA, CDR2 SQIVND (reference sequence). The chain's CDR3 is CASSDPRENTEAFF. In nucleotides, the CDR3 is TGTGCCAGTAGTGACCCCAGGGAGAACACTGAAGCTTTCTTT.

The chain is built from TRBV6-4 and TRBJ2-3, with 10 bases identical to TRBD2. After removal of 0 bases from V and 5 bases from J, the junction contained 8 bases not matched to a gene. CDR1 and CDR2 from the germline V gene are MRHNA and SNTAGT. This CDR3 is built from 17 residues. The CDR3 protein is CASSDSKSGRAKDTQYF. The CDR3 region has the DNA TGTGCCAGCAGTGACTCGAAAAGCGGGAGGGCCAAAGATACGCAGTATTTT.

J is TRBJ2-2 and V is TRBV11-2; 10 positions match TRBD1. CDR3 size: 17 residues. With 0 bases clipped from V and 4 bases from J, the junction kept 5 bases outside the gene matches. CDR1 and CDR2 from the germline V gene are SGHAT and FQNNGV. The CDR3: CASSLESWTGGTGELFF. In DNA, the CDR3 is TGTGCCAGCAGCTTAGAGAGTTGGACAGGGGGCACCGGGGAGCTGTTTTTT.

J is TRBJ2-1 and V is TRBV5-4; 9 bases agree with TRBD2. The ends lost 4 bases at V and 0 bases at J; junction bases unmatched: 14. The CDR3 has 19 amino acids. Germline CDR1 and CDR2: SGHNT and YYREEE (reference sequence). The CDR3 spells CASSPGTVRSGSSYNEQFF. DNA for the CDR3: TGTGCCAGCAGCCCGGGGACGGTCCGTAGCGGGAGCTCCTACAATGAGCAGTTCTTC.

This rearrangement joins TRBV7-2 to TRBJ2-7; TRBD1 is a possible D gene (6 bases). This CDR3 contains 15 residues. Germline values: CDR1 SGHTA, CDR2 FQGNSA. The V end lost 4 bases, the J end lost 1 base, and 14 bases lay between the germline ends. The CDR3 loop is CASSYILDSSYEQYF. The CDR3 bases are TGTGCCAGCAGCTACATCCTGGACAGTTCCTACGAGCAGTACTTC.

CDR3 bases: TGTGCCAGCAGCCAACCCGGGACTAGCCAGAGCACAGATACGCAGTATTTT. Protein product: CASSQPGTSQSTDTQYF. J is TRBJ2-3 and V is TRBV4-2, with TRBD2 matching over 9 bases. The CDR3 sequence is 17 residues long. Germline assignment: CDR1 LGHNA and CDR2 YNFKEQ. The trim removed 2 bases at V and 0 bases at J, leaving 6 bases unmatched.

CDR3 in DNA: TGTGCCAGTAGTAGGGCAGGAGCCTACAATGAGCAGTTCTTC. Translating it yields CASSRAGAYNEQFF. The chain combines TRBV19 with TRBJ2-1; D unclear. CDR1 is LNHDA and CDR2 is SQIVND in the germline V gene (reference sequence). The CDR3 spans 14 residues. V was pared by 4 bases and J by 2 bases, with 9 bases between.

This chain links TRBV11-2 with TRBJ2-5, with 8 bases fitting TRBD2. CDR3 size: 17 residues. V gave up 1 base and J gave up 4 bases; unmatched junction bases: 11. Germline loops: CDR1 SGHAT, CDR2 FQNNGV. The CDR3: CASSLVGLASYGETQYF. Here the CDR3 DNA reads TGTGCCAGCAGCTTAGTCGGACTAGCCAGTTATGGAGAGACCCAGTACTTC. The whole variable domain, filled in from reference TRBV11-2 and TRBJ2-5, reads EAGVAQSPRYKIIEKRQSVAFWCNPISGHATLYWYQQILGQGPKLLIQFQNNGVVDDSQLPKDRFSAERLKGVDSTLKIQPAKLEDSAVYLCASSLVGLASYGETQYFGPGTRLLVL.

The chain couples TRBV13 to TRBJ2-1; D gene ambiguous. Per germline, CDR1 PRHDT and CDR2 FYEKMQ (reference sequence). This CDR3 contains 15 residues. The V gene lost 1 base and the J gene lost 6 bases, with 13 bases spanning the gap. The CDR3 bases are TGTGCCAGCAGCTTAGAGTCCGTGGTAAGCAATGAGCAGTTCTTC. This codes for CASSLESVVSNEQFF.

The V call is TRBV9, the J call TRBJ2-1, with D possibly being TRBD1 or TRBD2 (6 bases each). The germline V gene has CDR1 SGDLS and CDR2 YYNGEE. Trimming left V 0 bases short and J 8 bases short, with 12 bases between. The CDR3 consists of 14 residues. CDR3 coding DNA: TGTGCCAGCAGCGTAGATCCAGGGGAGGATGAGCAGTTCTTC. Its protein is CASSVDPGEDEQFF.

The CDR3 loop reads CASSQLRTDGYTF. The CDR3 bases are TGTGCCAGCAGCCAACTCCGGACGGATGGCTACACCTTC. The chain is built from TRBV3-1 (or the pseudogene TRBV3-2) and TRBJ1-2, with unresolved D. Germline V lookup: CDR1 LGHDT, CDR2 YNNKEL (reference sequence). The CDR3 spans 13 residues. V dropped 2 bases and J dropped 6 bases, with 10 bases sitting between them.

The rearrangement links TRBV9 to TRBJ1-2; TRBD1 might be the D (6 bases). The CDR3 length is 14 residues. Trimming removed 4 bases from V and 6 bases from J, with 16 bases in between. Germline V gene data show CDR1 as SGDLS and CDR2 as YYNGEE. The CDR3 loop reads CASSSRTVSDGYTF. CDR3 bases: TGTGCCAGCAGCTCCCGGACAGTTTCGGATGGCTACACCTTC.

V and J are TRBV11-1 and TRBJ2-5; D is possibly TRBD1 (6 bases). V was cut by 3 bases and J by 1 base, with 9 bases left in between. The CDR3 is made up of 14 amino acids. CDR1 and CDR2 (germline): SGHAT, FQDESV (reference sequence). The DNA for the CDR3 is TGTGCCAGCAGCTTTCAGGGGCTCCAAGAGACCCAGTACTTC. As protein: CASSFQGLQETQYF.